This TCR beta chain was captured by sequencing in a study of blood T cells in healthy people across ages. Study-level results: With unsorted PBMCs, a conclusive comparison of naive versus antigen-experienced cells was not possible. A greater number of naive CD4+ cells and higher diversity distinguished long-lived donors from aged donors. Donor CMV status, an unknown factor, possibly confounded changes in expanded clonotypes.

Many counts were recorded for this clonotype. Its specificity is unknown. Germline assignment: CDR1 MDHEN and CDR2 SYDVKM. The CDR3 is 16 residues long. V lost 2 bases to trimming and J lost 5 bases, with 19 bases between them. For the second PCR, which ran for 7 to 11 cycles, a sample-barcoded 5' primer and a J-beta primer mix were used. Each sample yielded at least 3 million CDR3-containing paired-end reads. TCRdb passed the 5' RACE reads through MiXCR, listing each CDR3 protein once. The table records some 670,000 distinct CDR3 sequences, around 52% of them present only once. J is TRBJ2-7 and V is TRBV28; D is ambiguous. The sequence came from a woman aged 80 or over in good health. The source material was blood. The CDR3 DNA reads TGTGCCAGCAGTTTACCGCCACGGTTAGGGTCGAACGAGCAGTACTTC. Protein product: CASSLPPRLGSNEQYF. Complete variable domain (other parts from reference TRBV28 and TRBJ2-7): DVKVTQSSRYLVKRTGEKVFLECVQDMDHENMFWYRQDPGLGLRLIYFSYDVKMKEKGDIPEGYSVSREKKERFSLILESASTNQTSMYLCASSLPPRLGSNEQYFGPGTRLTVT.